This T cell receptor beta chain was sequenced in a study of T cell repertoires in cytomegalovirus infection (dated by TCRdb to between 2017 and 2020). Context from the whole study: Because public TCR beta signatures pointed to carriage of CMV infection together with the matching HLA type, the HLA type of each donor mattered for the analysis.

The reads were generated on an Illumina HiSeq 1500. TCRdb cleaned the public reads at Q25 with fastp, built clones with MiXCR and kept in-frame beta chains. Entries are consolidated by CDR3 protein sequence, retaining the most common genes and DNA. Counted in this sample were roughly 310,000 distinct CDR3 sequences; roughly 17% of them appeared once. In total, the top ten clones hold more than 10% of the sample. A single count supports this clonotype. Its antigen is unknown. No much larger clonotype is one base removed from it; base qualities were not supplied. A lone read is weak support. Reading the germline V gene (reference sequence) gives CDR1 DFQATT and CDR2 SNEGSKA. The V end gives up 3 bases and the J end 2 bases, leaving 1 base in the junction not matched to a gene. The CDR3, from cysteine to phenylalanine, totals 14 residues. Only the CDR3 part of the read is kept: 42 bases, read in frame from the first base.

Broader findings and caveats from the paper: The ex vivo response was dominated by HLA-C-restricted CMV-specific TCR beta clonotypes, which also provided the single most frequent clonotype in two of eight donors. Carriers of CMV infection plus the relevant HLA type were discriminated by the cumulative frequency of public TCR beta family members in the study cohort and in an independent approximately 350-donor cohort.

The sample comprised PBMCs. The TCR sequence derives from a human donor in good health (CMV status not recorded). Some clones in this sample may be carry-over from other donors' samples. The chain is encoded by TRBV20-1 joined to TRBJ2-3; the junction holds 11 bases that match TRBD2. The CDR3: CSASSGGATDTQYF. The base sequence is TGCAGTGCTAGTAGCGGGGGGGCCACAGATACGCAGTATTTT.